This record concerns one T cell receptor (beta chain) sequence. This entry belongs to a study of blood T cell repertoires in COVID-19. Whole-study context: T cells, B-cell-depleted T cells, or PBMCs supplied cDNA or gDNA.

V dropped 5 bases and J dropped 6 bases, with 14 bases sitting between them. The CDR3 runs to 14 residues. The germline V gene has CDR1 LNHNV and CDR2 YYDKDF (reference sequence). Per the study methods: Cell counts per sample came from amplifying reference gene primers. Clones were sequenced by immunoSEQ multiplex PCR, and TCRdb holds only the in-frame ones, with some missing. V and J calls and clone size are those listed in that table; D and trimming were worked out from the DNA. The sample yields about 130,000 clones, over 65% seen once. Sequencing input: PBMCs or T cells enriched from blood (not recorded which). The sequence came from a woman aged 45 to 65 who had recovered from COVID-19. This sequence joins TRBV15 and TRBJ1-5, with D hard to call. CDR3: CATSYGRTPQPQHF. The DNA of the CDR3 is TGTGCCACCAGCTATGGACGGACTCCTCAGCCCCAGCATTTT. Full variable domain (missing parts from reference TRBV15 and TRBJ1-5): DAMVIQNPRYQVTQFGKPVTLSCSQTLNHNVMYWYQQKSSQAPKLLFHYYDKDFNNEADTPDNFQSRRPNTSFCFLDIRSPGLGDTAMYLCATSYGRTPQPQHFGDGTRLSIL.